The sequence of this TCR beta chain was determined in a study of identical twins (TCRdb year 2016). Regarding the research as a whole: To test whether fetal clonotypes persist, this study deep-sequenced TCR alpha and beta repertoires from monozygotic twins, from unrelated adults of various ages, and from cord blood. To rule out contamination, replicate twin experiments were performed at different times with different library preparation protocols. Here is what the overall study found, with its caveats: Compared with coincidental sharing between unrelated individuals, an excess of low generation-probability sequences was observed among out-of-frame TCR alpha sequences shared between twins. A weaker excess of twin sharing was found in beta out-of-frame sequences because the signal-to-noise ratio was lowered by fewer shared sequences. Zero-insertion analyses could be partly confounded by invariant T cells such as MAIT and iNKT, although diverse VJ usage argued against such confounding for most clonotypes. Fewer insertions were carried by abundant cord blood beta clonotypes; a weaker similar trend was observed in young adult naive repertoires, while no such trend was observed in memory repertoires. Because the same donors could not be followed over many years, the conclusions relied on cross-sectional statistical analysis. In monozygotic twins, out-of-frame TCR alpha sharing was systematically underestimated by recombination models, although the models agreed with sharing between unrelated individuals.

All donors were healthy Caucasians. Three pairs of female monozygotic twins, all aged roughly 18 to 30 years, made up the twin cohort. Positive isolation kits from Invitrogen were used to isolate the CD4+ and CD8+ T cell populations. Library method: 5' RACE. Sequencing took place on an Illumina HiSeq 2000. A universal primer binding site was introduced by template switching, and a unique molecular identifier was present in the final cDNA, enabling accurate counting of TCR cDNA molecules. Specific primers in the conserved constant-segment region were used to synthesize first-strand cDNA for the TCR alpha and beta chains. Each cDNA library was double barcoded, with a SMART-Mk sample barcode plus Illumina barcodes, to control for contamination. TruSeq adapter sequences along with Illumina sample barcodes were introduced in two successive PCR steps. The Illumina HiSeq platform was used with custom primers to sequence TCR alpha and beta cDNA libraries. Processing in the source paper ran as follows. Unique molecular identifiers were extracted from raw reads with MiGEC, and CDR3 positions were determined with MiXCR. Recombination models were inferred per individual with the repgenHMM and IGoR tools using an EM algorithm. Shared clonotypes were analyzed with the tcR package in R, and sharing was normalized by the product of cloneset sizes. Out-of-frame nonproductive sequences were analyzed to study raw recombination free of thymic and clonal selection effects. TCRdb took the public reads, trimmed them with fastp at Q25, ran MiXCR for clone calling and kept in-frame beta chains. Rows matching on CDR3 protein sequence are summarized as one entry with the most common DNA and genes. These V and J calls derive from TCRdb rather than the authors' analysis. In all, the sample holds about 530,000 distinct CDR3 sequences, and 20% to 25% of those were seen once. The ten largest make up approximately 0.52% of the sample.

About this clonotype itself: Its antigen is not yet known. No clone much larger than this one lies a single base away; base qualities are absent.

From the cysteine up to the phenylalanine, the CDR3 has a length of 16 residues. Left in the record is the CDR3 DNA by itself, 48 bases read in frame from the first base. V and J are trimmed by 2 bases and 9 bases, and the gene matches miss 11 bases of the junction. This sample also belongs to another study, concerning yellow fever vaccine responses in identical twins. Reported in the second study: The T cell response to vaccination in identical twins was reported by the authors to appear partly convergent and partly personalized. In identical twins, the study followed T cell clones that responded to the vaccine with precision.

The clonotype was recovered from a woman under 30 in good health. Recombination connected TRBV12-3 or TRBV12-4 to TRBJ2-4, with 9 middle bases fitting TRBD2. What was sequenced was CD4+ T cells sorted from blood. The CDR3 is CASSLRLAGSGGIQYF. The DNA sequence is TGTGCCAGCAGTTTACGCCTAGCGGGAAGTGGGGGCATTCAGTACTTC.